The T cell receptor (beta chain) described here comes from a study of blood T cells in healthy people across ages (dated by TCRdb to the mid-2010s). Concerning the study at large: In model experiments, roughly one uniquely barcoded TCR beta cDNA molecule per two T cells was captured by template switching. Two additional independent replicas of 1 million unique cDNA reads from the same blood draw were analyzed for two donors (one aged 18 to 30 and one aged 80 or older). The donors were divided into four age groups: young (average around 16 years), middle-aged (about 40), aged (roughly 60) and long-lived (about 79). To track age-related changes in TCR beta repertoire diversity, the study relied on deep sequencing normalized with unique cDNA molecular identifiers. To avoid experimental bias, donors of different ages were distributed randomly across sequencing lanes.

Inclusive of the bounding cysteine and phenylalanine, the CDR3 is 19 residues long. The retained sequence is limited to the CDR3, 57 bases, with the frame set at the first base. V and J lose 5 bases and 2 bases, and a span of 27 bases separates them. The germline V gene gives CDR1 as SGHAT and CDR2 as FQNNGV. Systemically healthy Caucasian individuals from Russia, roughly 40 in total and aged roughly 6 to 90 years, were included as donors. Approximately 10 milliliters of peripheral blood were collected from each donor into EDTA-treated Vacutainer tubes. Ficoll-Paque density-gradient centrifugation was used to isolate PBMCs, with at least 7 million obtained per sample. Trizol reagent was used to extract total RNA from the PBMCs, yielding at least 6 micrograms per sample. Naive CD45RAhigh/CD27high T cell percentages were measured by flow cytometry on a PBMC aliquot from every donor. Findings and caveats that apply to the study as a whole: Compared with the aged group, the long-lived group had more naive CD4+ T cells, fewer expanded clones and increased TCR diversity, suggesting age selection. Observed TCR beta diversity per million T cells fell roughly linearly with age, and a significant reduction was already apparent by age approximately 41. Donor CMV infection status was unknown, potentially confounding age-related changes in expanded clonotypes. Bulk unsorted PBMC profiling prevented conclusive comparison of naive and antigen-experienced compartments. A strong correlation was found between observed TCR beta diversity and the percentage of naive T cells measured by flow cytometry. Total diversity estimates from one million sequenced T cells were considered lower bounds and underestimates.

On this clonotype: What this receptor recognizes is not known. No base quality values were provided; no much bigger clone lies one nucleotide off.

Library prep was done by 5' RACE. A second PCR of about 7 to 12 cycles was performed with a sample-barcoded 5' primer and a J-beta primer mix. A unique molecular identifier was introduced onto each TCR beta cDNA molecule by a template-switch 5' adaptor carrying 12 random nucleotides. At least 3 million CDR3-containing paired-end reads were obtained from each sample. First-strand cDNA synthesis was performed from all RNA using the Mint cDNA synthesis kit, with priming by a TRBC-specific oligonucleotide. Following uracil-DNA glycosylase treatment, a first 18-cycle PCR with universal primers M1SS and BC2_uni_R was performed on all cDNA. Turning to the authors' computational methods: For normalization, 1 million high-quality reads, each with a distinct molecular identifier, were randomly selected from each sample. Instead of being binned into consensus sequences, reads with shared molecular identifiers were discarded. MiTCR, set to a Q25 quality threshold and the strictest error-elimination algorithm, was used for CDR3 identification, clonotype clustering and error correction. A nonparametric unseen species model with Euler transformation was used to estimate a lower bound on total TCR beta diversity. TCRdb reprocessing: public reads trimmed at Q25 with fastp, clones called with MiXCR, in-frame beta chains kept. Merged by CDR3 protein, the rows form single entries marked with the most common genes and DNA. These V and J calls are TCRdb output, not the study's own analysis. This sample holds over 1,500,000 distinct CDR3 sequences; more than 35% were observed only once. The ten largest make up under 25% of the sample.

The specimen sequenced was blood. This clonotype was obtained from a human donor in good health. The rearranged segments are TRBV11-2 and TRBJ1-2; the D gene is possibly TRBD1, with 5 bases matching. The encoded CDR3 is CASSALNRQRRLGNYGYTF. Here is the DNA: TGTGCCAGCAGCGCACTCAATCGACAGAGACGTCTTGGCAACTATGGCTACACCTTC. Reference TRBV11-2 and TRBJ1-2 genes cover what lies past the CDR3, so the full variable domain is EAGVAQSPRYKIIEKRQSVAFWCNPISGHATLYWYQQILGQGPKLLIQFQNNGVVDDSQLPKDRFSAERLKGVDSTLKIQPAKLEDSAVYLCASSALNRQRRLGNYGYTFGSGTRLTVV.